This entry lists 25 T cell receptor beta chains sequenced from one sample in a study of CD8+ T cells in alopecia areata. The sample's treatment: oral pan-JAK inhibitor, 5-10 mg twice daily. cDNA reverse transcribed from extracted RNA served as the sequencing template. The assay was immunoSEQ multiplex PCR, and TCRdb's table has in-frame clones only and misses some. There are under 200,000 clones in the sample; less than 70% occur only once, and approximately 0.91% lies in the top ten. The sequenced sample was CD4+ T cells sorted from blood, obtained at week 4, from a patient treated with tofacitinib. These receptor sequences come from a human donor with alopecia areata.

V and J are TRBV2 and TRBJ2-3; D is unclear. This CDR3 region has 14 residues. The germline CDR1 and CDR2 sequences are SNHLY and FYNNEI. Trimming left V 6 bases short and J 0 bases short, with 10 bases between. DNA of the CDR3: TGTGCCAGCAGCACTACCTCTAGCACAGATACGCAGTATTTT. Its protein is CASSTTSSTDTQYF.

J is TRBJ1-1 and V is TRBV6-5; a possible D gene is TRBD1 (5 bases). The germline V and J ends were trimmed by 5 bases and 1 base, with 14 bases remaining between them. This CDR3 is 15 amino acids long. CDR1 MNHEY and CDR2 SVGAGI come from the germline V gene. The CDR3 coding sequence is TGTGCCAGCAGTAAGGCGGGACTGACGAACACTGAAGCTTTCTTT. This gives the protein CASSKAGLTNTEAFF.

J is TRBJ1-1 and V is TRBV29-1; D ambiguous. The V end lost 4 bases, the J end lost 2 bases, and 14 bases lay between the germline ends. Germline CDR1 is SQVTM and CDR2 is ANQGSEA. The CDR3 covers 14 residues. In nucleotides, the CDR3 is TGCAGCGTTGCTCGTGAACGGGGAAACACTGAAGCTTTCTTT. The encoded protein is CSVARERGNTEAFF.

CDR3 in DNA: TGTGCCTGGAGTCCCTTCCAAGAGAGCCCCACAGATACGCAGTATTTT. Translation: CAWSPFQESPTDTQYF. The chain employs TRBV30 and TRBJ2-3, with D uncertain. Germline V gene data show CDR1 as GTSNPN and CDR2 as SVGIG (reference sequence). Deletions cut 2 bases from V and 2 bases from J, with 17 bases between. This CDR3 is built from 16 residues.

V and J are TRBV9 and TRBJ2-3, with 10 bases matching TRBD2. The CDR3 has 17 amino acids. Germline loops: CDR1 SGDLS, CDR2 YYNGEE. Trimming took 0 bases from V and 0 from J; bases not matched to a gene: 4. CDR3 region: CASSVGPAGGSTDTQYF. For the CDR3, the DNA is TGTGCCAGCAGCGTAGGCCCAGCGGGGGGGAGCACAGATACGCAGTATTTT.

V and J are TRBV11-2 and TRBJ2-7; maybe TRBD1 (6 bases). With 4 bases removed from V and 0 bases from J, the gap between germline ends came to 16 bases. CDR1 and CDR2 from the germline V gene are SGHAT and FQNNGV. The CDR3 has 16 residues. The CDR3 loop reads CASSSPGTHRSYEQYF. DNA of the CDR3: TGTGCCAGCAGCTCCCCCGGGACACACCGCTCCTACGAGCAGTACTTC. The full variable domain, in which reference TRBV11-2 and TRBJ2-7 provide the parts outside the CDR3, is EAGVAQSPRYKIIEKRQSVAFWCNPISGHATLYWYQQILGQGPKLLIQFQNNGVVDDSQLPKDRFSAERLKGVDSTLKIQPAKLEDSAVYLCASSSPGTHRSYEQYFGPGTRLTVT.

A few counts support this clone. The V call is TRBV4-2, the J call TRBJ2-3; maybe TRBD2 (7 bases). This CDR3 contains 17 residues. Trimming took 4 bases from V and 0 from J, leaving 17 bases between them. The V gene's germline CDR1 is LGHNA and CDR2 YNFKEQ. The CDR3 nucleotides read TGTGCCAGCAGCCTCCTAATGGGGGGGGCTAGCACAGATACGCAGTATTTT. This encodes CASSLLMGGASTDTQYF.

The CDR3 DNA reads as TGTGCCAGCAGTGAAGGACAAAGCAATCAGCCCCAGCATTTT. It translates to CASSEGQSNQPQHF. The J gene is TRBJ1-5, the V gene TRBV6-1; D unclear. CDR3 length: 14 residues. CDR1 and CDR2 from the germline V gene are MNHNS and SASEGT. Trimming removed 1 base at V and 1 base at J, with 5 bases between.

There are a few counts of this clone. The same CDR3 arises from other DNA sequences in this sample as well. The chain joins TRBV5-1 to TRBJ1-1; D gene ambiguous. Germline V gene sequence: CDR1 SGHRS, CDR2 YFSETQ. The CDR3 is 13 residues long. Trimming took off 1 base at V and 1 base at J, with 5 bases between the two ends. CDR3 protein: CASSLIRNTEAFF. In nucleotides, the CDR3 is TGCGCCAGCAGCTTGATACGGAACACTGAAGCTTTCTTT.

This clone was detected once. The CDR3, as DNA: TGCGCCAGCAGCTTGGCAGAGGGCTACACAGATACGCAGTATTTT. This sequence encodes CASSLAEGYTDTQYF. This chain connects TRBV5-1 to TRBJ2-3; D possibly corresponds to TRBD2 (5 bases). The CDR3 covers 15 residues. In germline, CDR1 is SGHRS, CDR2 YFSETQ. Trimming left V 0 bases short and J 2 bases short, with 10 bases between.

This clone was observed once. The V and J genes are TRBV4-3 and TRBJ1-1; no clear D. The CDR3 totals 13 residues. Trimming left V 5 bases short and J 2 bases short, with 9 bases between. CDR1 is LGHNA, CDR2 YSLEER, per germline. Here the CDR3 reads CASSVRFNTEAFF. The DNA for the CDR3 is TGCGCCAGCAGCGTCCGCTTCAACACTGAAGCTTTCTTT.

This clone was found a few times. The V and J genes are TRBV5-5 and TRBJ2-2; 11 bases fit TRBD2. The junction had 5 bases not matched to a gene; V was cut back by 5 bases and J by 2 bases. Germline V lookup: CDR1 SGHKS, CDR2 YYEKEE (reference sequence). The CDR3 consists of 16 residues. CDR3 residues: CASSQTSGGNTGELFF. Written as DNA, the CDR3 is TGTGCCAGCAGTCAAACTAGCGGGGGCAACACCGGGGAGCTGTTTTTT.

The gene calls are TRBV29-1 and TRBJ1-5; 8 positions agree with TRBD1. The CDR3 contains 13 residues. Germline values: CDR1 SQVTM, CDR2 ANQGSEA. The junction had 7 bases not matched to a gene; V was cut back by 6 bases and J by 6 bases. The CDR3 DNA follows: TGCAGCGTAGCGACAGGGGATGGTCAGCCCCAGCATTTT. As protein: CSVATGDGQPQHF.

The V gene is TRBV5-4, the J gene TRBJ2-3, with D tentatively TRBD2 (6 bases). Germline assignment: CDR1 SGHNT and CDR2 YYREEE (reference sequence). This CDR3 comprises 17 residues. Trimming shortened V by 4 bases and J by 5 bases, and 23 bases separated the two germline ends. In nucleotides, the CDR3 is TGTGCCAGCAGCCCAAGGATCCGGGACTTCGCAGGAGATACGCAGTATTTT. As protein: CASSPRIRDFAGDTQYF. The full variable domain, in which reference TRBV5-4 and TRBJ2-3 provide the parts outside the CDR3, is ETGVTQSPTHLIKTRGQQVTLRCSSQSGHNTVSWYQQALGQGPQFIFQYYREEENGRGNFPPRFSGLQFPNYSSELNVNALELDDSALYLCASSPRIRDFAGDTQYFGPGTRLTVL.

V and J are TRBV30 and TRBJ1-3; perhaps TRBD1 as D (5 bases). Germline V lookup: CDR1 GTSNPN, CDR2 SVGIG (reference sequence). The CDR3 is 16 residues long. Trimming cost V 0 bases and J 0 bases, with 12 bases left between them. This chain's CDR3 is CAWSVRGSGSGNTIYF. The CDR3 DNA is TGTGCCTGGAGTGTACGGGGCAGCGGCTCTGGAAACACCATATATTTT.

This clone came up once. The chain joins TRBV11-2 to TRBJ2-5; 7 bases align to TRBD2. CDR3 length: 16 amino acids. The ends lost 5 bases at V and 1 base at J; junction bases unmatched: 10. Germline CDR1 reads SGHAT; CDR2 reads FQNNGV. CDR3 DNA: TGTGCCAGCAGCCCCCTGGGGCGGGGGACCCAAGAGACCCAGTACTTC. This sequence encodes CASSPLGRGTQETQYF.

CDR3 amino acids: CASSLSSGRGGNTIYF. CDR3 coding DNA: TGTGCCAGCAGCTTATCGTCGGGGCGCGGTGGAAACACCATATATTTT. The chain has TRBV7-2 and TRBJ1-3, with D tentatively TRBD1 (5 bases). Germline CDR1 is SGHTA and CDR2 is FQGNSA. The CDR3 totals 16 residues. V lost 2 bases to trimming and J lost 3 bases, with 14 bases between them.

The V gene is TRBV4-2, the J gene TRBJ2-2; D remains unclear. The CDR3 extends over 16 amino acids. V lost 1 base to trimming and J lost 1 base, with 10 bases between them. Germline CDR1 reads LGHNA; CDR2 reads YNFKEQ. The CDR3 DNA is TGTGCCAGCAGCCAAGCCTCCCTAGGGAACACCGGGGAGCTGTTTTTT. Its protein is CASSQASLGNTGELFF.

The V gene is TRBV2, the J gene TRBJ2-5, with 7 nucleotides matching TRBD2. The CDR3 is 16 amino acids. V dropped 1 base and J dropped 0; count of bases not matched to a gene: 5. Looked up from germline, CDR1 is SNHLY and CDR2 is FYNNEI. CDR3 DNA: TGTGCCAGCAGTGAAGGGATTGCGGGGGACCAAGAGACCCAGTACTTC. This translates into CASSEGIAGDQETQYF.

CDR3 sequence: CASSAGAQPGNTIYF. Written as DNA, the CDR3 is TGTGCCAGCAGTGCGGGGGCACAGCCTGGAAACACCATATATTTT. The chain uses TRBV2 and TRBJ1-3, with D perhaps TRBD1 (6 bases). V was cut by 4 bases and J by 2 bases, with 12 bases left in between. CDR1 SNHLY and CDR2 FYNNEI come from the germline V gene. This CDR3 is built from 15 residues.

The rearrangement links TRBV6-5 to TRBJ1-2, with D possibly TRBD1 on 6 matching bases. The CDR3 is made up of 13 amino acids. Trimming pared 0 bases from V and 8 bases from J, leaving 10 bases between. Germline CDR1 reads MNHEY; CDR2 reads SVGAGI. The CDR3 region has the DNA TGTGCCAGCAGTTACTCTGCTGGGACAGGCTACACCTTC. It specifies CASSYSAGTGYTF.

This chain connects TRBV9 to TRBJ2-5; D might be TRBD1 or TRBD2, each matching 5 bases. V lost 3 bases and J lost 1, with 7 bases in between. Germline V lookup: CDR1 SGDLS, CDR2 YYNGEE. CDR3 size: 13 residues. CDR3 loop: CASSEGPQETQYF. In DNA form, the CDR3 reads TGTGCCAGCAGCGAGGGACCCCAAGAGACCCAGTACTTC.

The gene calls are TRBV27 and TRBJ2-1; 12 bases fit TRBD2. V was clipped by 1 base and J by 7 bases; unmatched bases: 8. Germline V gene lookup returns CDR1 MNHEY and CDR2 SMNVEV (reference sequence). This CDR3 comprises 17 residues. CDR3 residues: CASSLFSSGGAGNEQFF. The CDR3 region has the DNA TGTGCCAGCAGTTTATTCTCTAGCGGGGGGGCCGGTAATGAGCAGTTCTTC.

CDR3 loop: CSAHRGTEAFF. The CDR3 bases are TGCAGTGCTCACAGGGGCACTGAAGCTTTCTTT. The chain uses TRBV20-1 and TRBJ1-1; the match to TRBD1 covers 7 bases. The CDR3 loop spans 11 amino acids. Trimming at V came to 5 bases and at J to 4 bases, leaving 1 base not matched to a gene. CDR1 and CDR2 from the germline V gene are DFQATT and SNEGSKA (reference sequence).

The V and J genes are TRBV7-3 and TRBJ2-5; D call uncertain. Germline CDR1 and CDR2: SGHTA and FQGTGA. The germline V and J ends were trimmed by 1 base and 5 bases, with 5 bases remaining between them. The CDR3 runs 12 residues. CDR3 residues: CASSLSGETQYF. CDR3 sequence (DNA): TGTGCCAGCAGCTTAAGTGGGGAGACCCAGTACTTC.